Below, one T cell receptor (beta chain) is given with its context. Clones were sequenced by immunoSEQ multiplex PCR, and TCRdb holds only the in-frame ones, with some missing. The data contain about 14,000 clones, over 70% of them seen just once; the ten biggest clones take up approximately 15%. This specimen belongs to a study of T cells after somatic rescue of genetic block. The germline CDR1 and CDR2 sequences are MGHRA and YSYEKL. V was trimmed by 0 bases and J by 1 base, leaving 7 bases between them. This CDR3 has 14 residues. Source material: peripheral blood mononuclear cells (PBMCs). This receptor was taken from a boy aged 5-17 years. The chain has TRBV4-1 and TRBJ2-7; D perhaps matches TRBD2 (5 bases). The chain's CDR3 is CASSQDGGSYEQYF. For the CDR3, the DNA is TGCGCCAGCAGCCAAGATGGAGGATCCTACGAGCAGTACTTC.